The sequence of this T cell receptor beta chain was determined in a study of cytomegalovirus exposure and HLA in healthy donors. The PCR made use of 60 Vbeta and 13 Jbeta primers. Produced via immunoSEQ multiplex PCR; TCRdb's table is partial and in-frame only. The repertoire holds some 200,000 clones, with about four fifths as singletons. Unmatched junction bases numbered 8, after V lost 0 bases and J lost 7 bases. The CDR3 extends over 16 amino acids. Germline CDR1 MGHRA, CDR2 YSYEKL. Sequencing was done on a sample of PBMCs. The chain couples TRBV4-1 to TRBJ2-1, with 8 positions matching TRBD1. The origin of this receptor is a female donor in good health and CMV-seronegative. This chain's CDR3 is CASSQDRATGVNEQFF. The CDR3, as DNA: TGCGCCAGCAGCCAAGATAGGGCGACAGGGGTAAATGAGCAGTTCTTC.